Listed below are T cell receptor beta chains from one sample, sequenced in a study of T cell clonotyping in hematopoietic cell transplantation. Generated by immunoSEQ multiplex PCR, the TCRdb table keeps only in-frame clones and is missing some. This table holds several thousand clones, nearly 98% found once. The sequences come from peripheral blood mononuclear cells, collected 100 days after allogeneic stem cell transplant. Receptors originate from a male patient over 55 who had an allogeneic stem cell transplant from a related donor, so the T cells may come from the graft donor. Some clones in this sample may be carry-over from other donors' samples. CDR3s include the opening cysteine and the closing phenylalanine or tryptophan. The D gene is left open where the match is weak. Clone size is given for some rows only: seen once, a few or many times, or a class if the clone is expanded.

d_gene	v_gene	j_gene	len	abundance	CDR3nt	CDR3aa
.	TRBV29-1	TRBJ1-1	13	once	TGCAGCGTTGTCAGATCCATGAACACTGAAGCTTTCTTT	CSVVRSMNTEAFF
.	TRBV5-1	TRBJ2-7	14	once	TGCGCCAGCAGCTACCAGACGGACTCCTACGAGCAGTACTTC	CASSYQTDSYEQYF
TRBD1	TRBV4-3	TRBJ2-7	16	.	TGCGCCAGCAGCCGGACCTCGGACAGGGGGATTTACGAGCAGTACTTC	CASSRTSDRGIYEQYF